The clone carrying this TCR beta chain was detected ten times or more. Its antigen is undetermined. This specimen belongs to a study of blood T cells in healthy people across ages. Donor samples were obtained from healthy Caucasian individuals from Russia, aged about 6 to 95. Findings and caveats of the study: Observed TCR beta diversity per million T cells went down as age went up. This fall followed a roughly linear course with age. A greater number of naive CD4+ cells and higher diversity distinguished long-lived donors from aged donors. Estimates of diversity drawn from one million T cells were considered underestimates.

Then a second PCR, running about 6 to 11 cycles, was carried out with a sample-barcoded 5' primer and a J-beta primer mix. TCRdb reprocessed the 5' RACE reads with MiXCR, giving one entry per CDR3 protein. This table has approximately 820,000 distinct CDR3 sequences, roughly 44% appearing once. V was cut by 1 base and J by 0 bases, with 10 bases left in between. The CDR3 loop spans 15 amino acids. V and J are TRBV12-3 or TRBV12-4 and TRBJ2-7; no reliable D call. Sequences were obtained from blood. The TCR was taken from a man aged 55 to 70 in good health. CDR3 coding DNA: TGTGCCAGCAGTTTAGGCGGCAGTCTCTCCTACGAGCAGTACTTC. Translating gives CASSLGGSLSYEQYF.